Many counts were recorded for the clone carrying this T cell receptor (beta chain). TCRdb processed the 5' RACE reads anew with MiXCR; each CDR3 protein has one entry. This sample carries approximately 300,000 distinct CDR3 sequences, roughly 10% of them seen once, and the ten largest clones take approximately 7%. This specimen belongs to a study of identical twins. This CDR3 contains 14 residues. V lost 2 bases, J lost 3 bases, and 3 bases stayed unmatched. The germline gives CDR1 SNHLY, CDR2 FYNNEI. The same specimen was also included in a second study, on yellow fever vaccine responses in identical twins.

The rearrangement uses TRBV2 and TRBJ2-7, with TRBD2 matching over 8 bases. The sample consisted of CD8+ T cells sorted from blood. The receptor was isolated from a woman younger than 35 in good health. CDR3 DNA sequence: TGTGCCAGCAGTGAAAATCTAGCGGGCTACGAGCAGTACTTC. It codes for CASSENLAGYEQYF.